A single sample is the source of the 17 T cell receptor beta chains below, sequenced in a study of T-cell reconstitution after alpha-beta-depleted transplantation in children (dated by TCRdb to about 2016). The meaning of the sample's treatment or condition label: allogeneic hematopoietic cell transplantation with graft depleted of TCRalphabeta T cells and CD19 B cells. The library was made by PCR. Sequenced using an Illumina HiSeq 2500. Molecular barcoding was employed in the preparation of TCR libraries, with unique molecular identifiers being used to normalize TCRbeta repertoire quantification. The raw public reads went through TCRdb reprocessing: fastp at Q25, MiXCR clone calling, in-frame beta chains kept. One record per CDR3 amino acid sequence lists the most common genes and DNA. The sample has about 980,000 distinct CDR3 sequences on record, roughly 29% of them singletons. The ten largest clones add up to roughly 31% of the sample.

The material was PBMCs, mostly from graft donor cells, obtained 360 days after TCRalphabeta/CD19-depleted stem cell transplant. The receptors originated from a boy in the first two years of life who had a stem cell transplant for SCID, so the T cells may come from the graft donor.

This clonotype was detected only a few times. This chain links TRBV9 with TRBJ2-7; the D is unclear. The CDR3 loop spans 14 amino acids. V lost 0 bases and J lost 3, with 10 bases in between. CDR1 and CDR2 (germline): SGDLS, YYNGEE. The CDR3 reads CASSVGVGYYEQYF. In nucleotides, the CDR3 is TGTGCCAGCAGCGTAGGCGTCGGGTACTACGAGCAGTACTTC.

This clonotype was observed many times. This sequence joins TRBV7-9 and TRBJ2-1; D remains ambiguous. Germline V gene sequence: CDR1 SEHNR, CDR2 FQNEAQ (reference sequence). This CDR3 contains 12 residues. Trimming shortened V by 6 bases and J by 3 bases, and 6 bases separated the two germline ends. CDR3 amino acids: CASSLIYNEQFF. CDR3 DNA: TGTGCCAGCAGTTTGATCTACAATGAGCAGTTCTTC.

This chain joins TRBV20-1 and TRBJ2-7; no clear D. CDR1 DFQATT and CDR2 SNEGSKA come from the germline V gene (reference sequence). The CDR3 spans 13 residues. The V gene lost 4 bases and the J gene lost 0 bases, with 10 bases spanning the gap. CDR3 region: CSAKGRTSYEQYF. CDR3 DNA sequence: TGCAGTGCTAAAGGCAGAACCTCCTACGAGCAGTACTTC.

J is TRBJ2-1 and V is TRBV7-8; 9 bases agree with TRBD1. Germline assignment: CDR1 SGHVS and CDR2 FQNEAQ. This CDR3 is built from 14 residues. V lost 1 base, J lost 9 bases, and 4 bases stayed unmatched. In nucleotides, the CDR3 is TGTGCCAGCAGCTTAGGGGGACAGGGTGTTGAGCAGTTCTTC. Translating it yields CASSLGGQGVEQFF.

This clonotype has just a few counts. The chain couples TRBV15 to TRBJ2-4, with TRBD1 matching over 10 bases. CDR3 length: 16 residues. V shed 0 bases, J shed 9 bases, and the junction held 8 bases outside the gene matches. The germline gives CDR1 LNHNV, CDR2 YYDKDF (reference sequence). CDR3 nucleotides: TGTGCCACCAGCAGAGATCGGGGGACAGGGGTTGGCATTCAGTACTTC. The encoded protein is CATSRDRGTGVGIQYF.

This clonotype was found a few times. The chain combines TRBV18 with TRBJ1-6, with D perhaps matching TRBD1 (5 bases). CDR1 KGHSH and CDR2 LQKENI come from the germline V gene. The V gene lost 6 bases and the J gene lost 7 bases, with 13 bases spanning the gap. This CDR3 region has 14 residues. The CDR3 coding sequence is TGTGCCAGCTCCCCTGATCAGGGAAATTCACCCCTCCACTTT. This codes for CASSPDQGNSPLHF. Together with reference TRBV18 and TRBJ1-6, the CDR3 gives the full variable domain: NAGVMQNPRHLVRRRGQEARLRCSPMKGHSHVYWYRQLPEEGLKFMVYLQKENIIDESGMPKERFSAEFPKEGPSILRIQQVVRGDSAAYFCASSPDQGNSPLHFGNGTRLTVT.

This clonotype was counted a few times. The J gene is TRBJ1-4, the V gene TRBV7-2; D is perhaps TRBD1 (5 bases). CDR1 and CDR2 (germline): SGHTA, FQGNSA. The CDR3 runs to 12 residues. V lost 5 bases, J lost 8 bases, and 9 bases lay in between. The CDR3 nucleotides are TGTGCCAGCAGCCCCCAGGGAGAAAAACTGTTTTTT. This encodes CASSPQGEKLFF.

In this sample, this clonotype turned up many times. This chain uses TRBV12-3 or TRBV12-4 with TRBJ2-7, with a tentative D call TRBD1 (6 bases). Trimming stripped 1 base from V and 2 bases from J, with 9 bases between. The CDR3 runs to 14 residues. DNA of the CDR3: TGTGCCAGCAGTTTAGGCGAGGGGGCCTACGAGCAGTACTTC. It is translated as CASSLGEGAYEQYF.

The gene calls are TRBV12-3 or TRBV12-4 and TRBJ2-1; 10 nucleotides line up with TRBD2. V was pared by 5 bases and J by 4 bases, with 5 bases of the junction left unmatched. CDR3 length: 15 amino acids. The CDR3 protein is CASSTSGALYNEQFF. In DNA form, the CDR3 reads TGTGCCAGCAGTACTAGCGGGGCACTTTACAATGAGCAGTTCTTC.

The chain is built from TRBV12-3 or TRBV12-4 and TRBJ2-5; D perhaps matches TRBD1 (5 bases). There are 15 residues in the CDR3. With 1 base removed from V and 5 bases from J, the gap between germline ends came to 14 bases. CDR3 sequence: CASSLGPQGMETQYF. CDR3 DNA: TGTGCCAGCAGTTTAGGCCCCCAGGGCATGGAGACCCAGTACTTC.

This clonotype was recorded a few times. The chain employs TRBV2 and TRBJ2-1; 8 nucleotides match TRBD2. The CDR3 is 12 residues long. Germline CDR1 is SNHLY and CDR2 is FYNNEI. With V trimmed by 4 bases and J by 7 bases, 0 bases remained unmatched. Written as DNA, the CDR3 is TGTGCCAGCAGTGGACTAGCGAATGAGCAGTTCTTC. Its protein is CASSGLANEQFF.

The table lists this clonotype with a few counts. The junction departs from germline at one end; a sequencing error may be responsible. The chain recombines TRBV20-1 with TRBJ2-5; 8 bases line up with TRBD1. CDR1 is DFQATT and CDR2 is SNEGSKA in the germline V gene (reference sequence). This CDR3 is built from 11 residues. CDR3 nucleotides: TGCAGTGCTCCGACAGGGGCCTACCGGAACTTC. Protein product: CSAPTGAYRNF.

The rearrangement uses TRBV5-1 and TRBJ1-5; unclear D gene. Looked up from germline, CDR1 is SGHRS and CDR2 is YFSETQ. Trimming left V 3 bases short and J 0 bases short, with 10 bases between. CDR3 length: 15 residues. CDR3 DNA sequence: TGCGCCAGCAGCTCCGACGGGTATAGCAATCAGCCCCAGCATTTT. The encoded protein is CASSSDGYSNQPQHF. Full variable domain (missing parts from reference TRBV5-1 and TRBJ1-5): KAGVTQTPRYLIKTRGQQVTLSCSPISGHRSVSWYQQTPGQGLQFLFEYFSETQRNKGNFPGRFSGRQFSNSRSEMNVSTLELGDSALYLCASSSDGYSNQPQHFGDGTRLSIL.

This chain uses TRBV12-3 or TRBV12-4 with TRBJ1-5, with D possibly matching TRBD1 (5 bases). This CDR3 has 15 residues. V was trimmed by 7 bases and J by 5 bases, leaving 18 bases between them. CDR3 sequence reads: CASTYQGLSDQPQHF. The DNA of the CDR3 is TGTGCCAGCACCTACCAGGGCCTCTCGGATCAGCCCCAGCATTTT.

J is TRBJ1-6 and V is TRBV29-1; D unresolved. CDR1 and CDR2 from the germline V gene are SQVTM and ANQGSEA. Trimming cost V 5 bases and J 5 bases, with 7 bases left between them. The CDR3 length is 12 residues. CDR3 nucleotide sequence: TGCAGCGTTCGTTTCCATAATTCACCCCTCCACTTT. The encoded protein is CSVRFHNSPLHF.

This clonotype was detected only a few times. CDR3: CASSPTGLGGTEAFF. The CDR3 DNA follows: TGCGCCAGCAGCCCTACAGGGCTGGGGGGGACTGAAGCTTTCTTT. The chain employs TRBV4-1 and TRBJ1-1; possibly TRBD1 for D (6 bases). The CDR3 has 15 residues. Germline loops: CDR1 MGHRA, CDR2 YSYEKL. Trimming removed 4 bases from V and 5 bases from J, with 17 bases in between.

The CDR3 nucleotides are TGTGCCAGCAGTTTAGGAAGTCCGGGACTAGTCTACGAGCAGTACTTC. This codes for CASSLGSPGLVYEQYF. The gene calls are TRBV12-3 or TRBV12-4 and TRBJ2-7; 8 bases match TRBD2. The CDR3 runs 16 residues. Germline trimming cut 1 base from V and 3 bases from J; bases unmatched to any gene: 8.